What follows are 27 T cell receptor beta chains derived from one specimen sequenced in a study of T cell responses to AZD1222 COVID-19 vaccine. Here immunoSEQ multiplex PCR was the method, and the copy in TCRdb shows in-frame clones only, minus some. The table includes 60,000 to 80,000 clones, 70% to 90% detected once. This sample comprised peripheral blood, obtained on day 0 of AZD1222 vaccination. The receptors here all came from an adult in good health.

The V call is TRBV4-1, the J call TRBJ2-1; no definite D call. This CDR3 spans 11 amino acids. Germline CDR1 and CDR2: MGHRA and YSYEKL. Deletions cut 6 bases from V and 5 bases from J, with 5 bases between. CDR3 loop: CASRSNNEQFF. The CDR3 DNA sequence: TGCGCCAGCAGATCCAACAATGAGCAGTTCTTC.

The rearrangement joins TRBV5-1 to TRBJ1-1, with a possible D match to TRBD1 (5 bases). Germline values: CDR1 SGHRS, CDR2 YFSETQ. CDR3 length: 13 amino acids. V was trimmed by 4 bases and J by 0 bases, leaving 7 bases between them. The CDR3 sequence: CASSAGVNTEAFF. The CDR3 DNA sequence: TGCGCCAGCAGCGCGGGGGTGAACACTGAAGCTTTCTTT.

J is TRBJ1-1 and V is TRBV6-5; a weak D match, TRBD1 (5 bases). CDR1 MNHEY and CDR2 SVGAGI come from the germline V gene. V lost 0 bases and J 3 bases, leaving 11 bases between the germline ends. This CDR3 spans 15 amino acids. Here the CDR3 reads CASSYSRVGDTEAFF. In DNA form, the CDR3 reads TGTGCCAGCAGTTACTCCAGGGTAGGGGACACTGAAGCTTTCTTT.

This clone has only one observation. The chain is built from TRBV5-1 and TRBJ1-2; TRBD1 matches 7 bases. Germline CDR1 SGHRS, CDR2 YFSETQ. After removal of 2 bases from V and 10 bases from J, the junction contained 8 bases not matched to a gene. The CDR3 is made up of 13 amino acids. This chain's CDR3 is CASSFFTGEIYTF. DNA of the CDR3: TGCGCCAGCAGCTTTTTTACAGGGGAAATCTACACCTTC.

The chain is built from TRBV5-1 and TRBJ2-3; D is uncertain. Germline loops: CDR1 SGHRS, CDR2 YFSETQ. This CDR3 is built from 13 residues. The V gene lost 0 bases and the J gene lost 4 bases, with 6 bases spanning the gap. The CDR3 DNA is TGCGCCAGCAGCTTGGGTGTAGCAGATACGCAGTATTTT. Its protein product is CASSLGVADTQYF.

The V and J genes are TRBV18 and TRBJ1-5; TRBD1 is a possible D gene (6 bases). V shed 2 bases and J shed 4 bases, with 9 bases lying between them. The CDR3 loop spans 14 amino acids. The germline V gene has CDR1 KGHSH and CDR2 LQKENI. CDR3: CASSPGQGNQPQHF. CDR3 bases: TGTGCCAGCTCACCAGGGCAGGGGAATCAGCCCCAGCATTTT.

This sequence joins TRBV5-1 and TRBJ1-3; D is unclear. Germline V gene sequence: CDR1 SGHRS, CDR2 YFSETQ. The CDR3 loop spans 14 amino acids. V lost 0 bases and J 0 bases, leaving 4 bases between the germline ends. The CDR3 protein is CASSLDSSGNTIYF. The CDR3 DNA is TGCGCCAGCAGCTTGGACAGCTCTGGAAACACCATATATTTT.

The CDR3 is CASSQSWQQISGNTIYF. CDR3 nucleotides: TGTGCCAGCAGCCAATCTTGGCAGCAGATCTCTGGAAACACCATATATTTT. V and J are TRBV16 and TRBJ1-3; D not certain. The CDR3 is 17 residues long. The germline CDR1 and CDR2 sequences are KGHSY and FQNENV. The ends were cut back, 0 bases at V and 0 bases at J, with 12 bases in the middle.

V gene TRBV18 combines with J gene TRBJ2-7; D uncertain. The CDR3 is 14 residues long. Germline CDR1 is KGHSH and CDR2 is LQKENI. Deletions cut 0 bases from V and 3 bases from J, with 9 bases between. Written as DNA, the CDR3 is TGTGCCAGCTCACCACCGTCGCAGTTCTACGAGCAGTACTTC. This codes for CASSPPSQFYEQYF.

V usage is TRBV5-1 and J usage is TRBJ1-2; TRBD1 aligns across 8 bases. Trimming took 0 bases from V and 3 from J; bases not matched to a gene: 10. Per germline, CDR1 SGHRS and CDR2 YFSETQ. CDR3 length: 17 residues. DNA of the CDR3: TGCGCCAGCAGCTTGGCTTCGGACAGGGTGGCAGACTATGGCTACACCTTC. This encodes CASSLASDRVADYGYTF.

The chain recombines TRBV19 with TRBJ1-3; the D is unclear. The V and J ends lost 6 bases and 0 bases respectively, with 6 bases between them. Germline CDR1 reads LNHDA; CDR2 reads SQIVND (reference sequence). The CDR3 spans 13 residues. The CDR3: CASRVSSGNTIYF. As DNA, the CDR3 is TGTGCCAGTAGGGTCTCCTCTGGAAACACCATATATTTT.

V is TRBV7-8 and J is TRBJ1-1; D gene ambiguous. Germline CDR1 SGHVS, CDR2 FQNEAQ. The CDR3 spans 14 residues. Trimming cost V 1 base and J 1 base, with 7 bases left between them. The CDR3 DNA sequence: TGTGCCAGCAGCTTAGGTGAGTGGAACACTGAAGCTTTCTTT. Translating it yields CASSLGEWNTEAFF.

Notes on this clone: This CDR3 is also generated by other DNA sequences in the sample. The genes are TRBV12-3 or TRBV12-4 and TRBJ1-1; 7 positions match TRBD1. V shed 5 bases and J 2 bases; nucleotides not matched to a gene: 2. The length of the CDR3 is 13 residues. The CDR3 region has the DNA TGTGCCAGCAGTCGGACAGGAAACACTGAAGCTTTCTTT. Translated: CASSRTGNTEAFF.

The CDR3 sequence: CASSTDIQETQYF. For the CDR3, the DNA is TGTGCCAGCAGCACGGACATACAAGAGACCCAGTACTTC. V usage is TRBV7-7 and J usage is TRBJ2-5; perhaps TRBD1 as D (5 bases). V was cut by 5 bases and J by 2 bases, with 9 bases left in between. The CDR3 consists of 13 residues. CDR1 SSHAT and CDR2 FNYEAQ come from the germline V gene (reference sequence).

V usage is TRBV3-1 (or the pseudogene TRBV3-2) and J usage is TRBJ1-2, with 7 positions matching TRBD1. Germline assignment: CDR1 LGHDT and CDR2 YNNKEL (reference sequence). Trimming took 3 bases from V and 4 from J; bases not matched to a gene: 5. The CDR3 has 14 residues. In nucleotides, the CDR3 is TGTGCCAGCAGCCACCGCCGGGACAGCTATGGCTACACCTTC. As protein: CASSHRRDSYGYTF.

V gene TRBV7-2 combines with J gene TRBJ2-7; the match to TRBD2 covers 12 bases. The CDR3 covers 16 residues. V shed 8 bases, J shed 0 bases, and the junction held 8 bases outside the gene matches. CDR1 and CDR2 (germline): SGHTA, FQGNSA. The CDR3: CASFGLAGTISYEQYF. CDR3 nucleotides: TGTGCCAGCTTCGGACTAGCGGGGACGATCTCCTACGAGCAGTACTTC. Complete variable domain (other parts from reference TRBV7-2 and TRBJ2-7): GAGVSQSPSNKVTEKGKDVELRCDPISGHTALYWYRQSLGQGLEFLIYFQGNSAPDKSGLPSDRFSAERTGGSVSTLTIQRTQQEDSAVYLCASFGLAGTISYEQYFGPGTRLTVT.

V gene TRBV11-2 combines with J gene TRBJ1-4; 7 nucleotides line up with TRBD1. Per germline, CDR1 SGHAT and CDR2 FQNNGV. The CDR3 runs 14 residues. V lost 5 bases, J lost 8 bases, and 8 bases stayed unmatched. The CDR3 coding sequence is TGTGCCAGCAGCCTACAGGGGATAGGGGAAAAACTGTTTTTT. Amino acid sequence: CASSLQGIGEKLFF.

This sequence joins TRBV6-5 and TRBJ2-1; possibly TRBD1 or TRBD2 for D (5 bases each). The CDR3 has 14 amino acids. CDR1 is MNHEY and CDR2 is SVGAGI in the germline V gene. Trimming took off 10 bases at V and 4 bases at J, with 17 bases between the two ends. The chain's CDR3 is CATKTGTLYNEQFF. Written as DNA, the CDR3 is TGTGCCACCAAGACCGGGACGTTGTACAATGAGCAGTTCTTC.

V usage is TRBV6-5 and J usage is TRBJ1-5; 10 bases are a match to TRBD1. Germline CDR1 MNHEY, CDR2 SVGAGI. V was clipped by 2 bases and J by 3 bases; unmatched bases: 4. CDR3 size: 16 residues. CDR3 nucleotide sequence: TGTGCCAGCAGTTACCGGGACAGGGGACCCAATCAGCCCCAGCATTTT. It codes for CASSYRDRGPNQPQHF.

The rearrangement joins TRBV10-3 to TRBJ1-2; TRBD1 might be the D (5 bases). The length of the CDR3 is 13 residues. Trimming removed 10 bases from V and 7 bases from J, with 19 bases in between. The germline CDR1 and CDR2 sequences are ENHRY and SYGVKD. The CDR3 DNA reads as TGTGCCACCCTTACAACAGGAGGCGTTGGCTACACCTTC. Protein: CATLTTGGVGYTF.

The chain has TRBV6-1 and TRBJ2-1; D is ambiguous. The CDR3 spans 13 residues. Trimming removed 2 bases at V and 8 bases at J, with 10 bases between. The V gene's germline CDR1 is MNHNS and CDR2 SASEGT. CDR3 sequence: CASSERAVYEQFF. In nucleotides, the CDR3 is TGTGCCAGCAGTGAACGGGCAGTGTATGAGCAGTTCTTC.

The chain is built from TRBV30 and TRBJ1-1; D perhaps matches TRBD1 (5 bases). V was clipped by 3 bases and J by 1 base, with 9 bases between them. CDR1 and CDR2 from the germline V gene are GTSNPN and SVGIG (reference sequence). The CDR3 runs to 13 residues. CDR3 protein: CAWSLGGNTEAFF. The CDR3 region has the DNA TGTGCCTGGAGCCTGGGGGGGAACACTGAAGCTTTCTTT.

The chain couples TRBV30 to TRBJ1-5; D is possibly TRBD1 (6 bases). From germline, CDR1 is GTSNPN and CDR2 SVGIG (reference sequence). Trimming removed 2 bases from V and 3 bases from J, with 32 bases in between. The CDR3 extends over 21 amino acids. In DNA, the CDR3 is TGTGCCTGGAGTACCCCGGGACACAGGACTCACTCCACCTTGCTCAATCAGCCCCAGCATTTT. It translates to CAWSTPGHRTHSTLLNQPQHF.

This chain links TRBV19 with TRBJ2-7; TRBD1 matches 12 bases. This CDR3 is built from 15 residues. Germline V gene sequence: CDR1 LNHDA, CDR2 SQIVND (reference sequence). J was trimmed by 6 bases and V by 5 bases; bases with no gene match: 8. CDR3 sequence reads: CASSFPGQGAFEQYF. CDR3 nucleotides: TGTGCCAGTAGTTTCCCGGGACAGGGGGCCTTCGAGCAGTACTTC.

The gene calls are TRBV30 and TRBJ1-2; D not certain. This CDR3 is built from 13 residues. The germline V gene has CDR1 GTSNPN and CDR2 SVGIG (reference sequence). V lost 0 bases to trimming and J lost 4 bases, with 9 bases between them. The CDR3 region is CAWSVSSLYGYTF. In DNA form, the CDR3 reads TGTGCCTGGAGTGTATCCAGTCTCTATGGCTACACCTTC.

The chain is built from TRBV7-9 and TRBJ1-2, with D tentatively TRBD1 (6 bases). CDR1 and CDR2 from the germline V gene are SEHNR and FQNEAQ (reference sequence). Between the trimmed V and J ends, which lost 2 bases and 7 bases, there was a span of 14 bases. CDR3 length: 14 residues. The CDR3 loop is CASSLNTGFGGYTF. Here the CDR3 DNA reads TGTGCCAGCAGCTTAAACACAGGGTTTGGTGGCTACACCTTC.

The chain couples TRBV28 to TRBJ1-5, with TRBD1 as a possible D gene (6 bases). The germline V gene has CDR1 MDHEN and CDR2 SYDVKM. This CDR3 has 16 amino acids. V gave up 7 bases and J gave up 3 bases, with 19 bases separating them. CDR3 DNA sequence: TGTGCCAGCATGGAAGGGGGATTAACCCACAATCAGCCCCAGCATTTT. This gives the protein CASMEGGLTHNQPQHF.